This T cell receptor beta chain is drawn from a study of CD8+ T cells in alopecia areata (dated by TCRdb to the late 2010s). Context from the whole study: The treated patients took part in an open-label pilot trial in which moderate-to-severe alopecia areata was treated with oral tofacitinib at 5 to 10 mg twice daily. Tofacitinib was given for 6 to 18 months, followed by 6 months of follow-up off drug to assess delayed response and recurrence. For the treated patients, the SALT score, which quantifies what percentage of scalp surface area is affected, served as the measure of disease severity. The study used high-throughput TCRbeta sequencing to examine T cell clonal expansion in alopecia areata, in both the C3H/HeJ mouse model and human patients. Scalp tissue and sorted CD4+ and CD8+ peripheral blood T cells from patchy and totalis/universalis alopecia areata patients and from healthy controls were covered by human TCRbeta sequencing. Biopsies were taken from tofacitinib-treated patients at baseline and at 4 and 24 weeks of treatment, and a later scalp biopsy was taken in several of the tofacitinib-treated patients. Scalp clonality was compared across normal scalp (n=4), patchy alopecia areata scalp (n=8), and alopecia totalis/universalis scalp (n=8). The RNA source kit depended on sample type: the PAXgene miRNA kit for fixed scalp, the miRNeasy kit for PBMCs, and the RNeasy kit for mouse skin. Amplification of TCRbeta CDR3 regions was done by immunoSEQ multiplex PCR using 35 Vbeta forward primers and 13 Jbeta reverse primers. Here is what the overall study found, with its caveats: Unlike mouse skin, where gammadelta T cells dominate, normal human skin contains resident alphabeta T cells that get sequenced too, which complicates analysis of the scalp TCR repertoire. Scalp clonality and the number of expanded CD8+ clones among the top 100 scalp clones were significantly decreased by tofacitinib. TCR sequences shared between patients were less clear than in mice, possibly partly because of HLA diversity in the patient population. Because the treated cohort was small and had only one nonresponder, larger studies are needed to examine links between baseline CD8+ expansion and response. Compared with normal scalp, lesional scalp had higher clonality and more expanded CD8+ clones, particularly in alopecia totalis/universalis, a pattern that suggests antigenic drive. Many expanded lesional clones persisted in scalp and blood during tofacitinib treatment, which may partly explain relapse after stopping treatment.

Library preparation was by the immunoSEQ multiplex PCR assay. RNA was extracted from all samples and reverse transcribed into cDNA as template for TCR sequencing. First-strand cDNA was synthesized with SuperScript III using a 2:1 mix of oligo-dT and random hexamers. A synthetic immune receptor repertoire was used to gauge amplification bias, and whatever bias remained was removed computationally. In the authors' own workflow: Raw reads were preprocessed for error removal, and CDR3 was defined according to IMGT conventions as running from the conserved cysteine to phenylalanine. Clonality was calculated as 1 minus Shannon entropy normalized by log2 of the number of productive unique TCRs. CD4 or CD8 identity of scalp clones was inferred by cross-referencing scalp TCRbeta sequences with sorted blood CD4 and CD8 repertoires. This is the immuneACCESS table as TCRdb keeps it, with only in-frame sequences that have V and J called. A part of the clones is gone; compared with another copy, unresolved V genes explain less than half, and the rest is unexplained. V and J calls and clone size are those listed in that table; D and trimming were worked out from the DNA. In all, the sample holds about 290,000 clones, and 58% of those were seen once. The ten largest clones add up to about 1.7% of the sample.

The label giving this sample's time point can be read as: around 24 weeks on oral tofacitinib. The treatment or condition tag for this specimen amounts to: oral pan-JAK inhibitor, 5-10 mg twice daily. Peripheral blood and lesional scalp punch biopsies were obtained from patients with alopecia areata. After PBMCs were isolated by density centrifugation and stained for CD3, CD4 and CD8, a FACSAria was used to sort CD4+ and CD8+ T cells. The germline V gene encodes CDR1 SQVTM and CDR2 ANQGSEA. The junction shows trimming of 3 bases on V and 4 bases on J, plus 12 bases between the germline ends. The CDR3 runs 13 residues from the cysteine to the phenylalanine. The entry retains the CDR3 DNA only, 39 bases that are in frame from base 1. There are a few counts of this clone. Its cognate antigen has yet to be identified. No per-base quality is available; no much larger clone lies one base away.

The sample was CD4+ T cells sorted from blood, taken at week 24, from a patient treated with tofacitinib. The chain is assembled from TRBV29-1 and TRBJ1-2; there is no confident call for the D gene. This clonotype originated in a human donor with alopecia areata. The nucleotide sequence reads TGCAGCGTTGACAGCTTTGGGAGCTATGGCTACACCTTC. The resulting protein is CSVDSFGSYGYTF.